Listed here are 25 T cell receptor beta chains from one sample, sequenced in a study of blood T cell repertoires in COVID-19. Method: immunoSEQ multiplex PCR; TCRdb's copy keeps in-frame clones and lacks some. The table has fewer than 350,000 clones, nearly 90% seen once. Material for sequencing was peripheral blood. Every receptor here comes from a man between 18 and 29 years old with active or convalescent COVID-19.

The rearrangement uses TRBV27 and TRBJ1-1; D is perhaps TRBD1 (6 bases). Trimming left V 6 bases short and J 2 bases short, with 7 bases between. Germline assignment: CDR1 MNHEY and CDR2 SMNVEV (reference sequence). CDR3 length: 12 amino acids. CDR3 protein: CASRDSNTEAFF. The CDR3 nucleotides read TGTGCCAGCAGGGACAGCAACACTGAAGCTTTCTTT.

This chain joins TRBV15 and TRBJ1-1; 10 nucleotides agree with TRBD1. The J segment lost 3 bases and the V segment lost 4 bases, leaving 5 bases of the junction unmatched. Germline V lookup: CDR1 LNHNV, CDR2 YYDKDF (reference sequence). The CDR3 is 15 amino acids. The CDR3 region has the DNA TGTGCCACCAGCACTGGGACAGGGGCGGACACTGAAGCTTTCTTT. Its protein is CATSTGTGADTEAFF.

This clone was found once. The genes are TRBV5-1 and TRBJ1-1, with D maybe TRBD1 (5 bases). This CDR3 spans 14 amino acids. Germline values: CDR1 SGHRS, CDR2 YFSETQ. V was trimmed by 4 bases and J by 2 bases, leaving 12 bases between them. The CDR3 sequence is CASSHYQGNTEAFF. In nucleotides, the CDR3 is TGCGCCAGCAGCCACTACCAGGGTAACACTGAAGCTTTCTTT.

The CDR3 sequence is CASSLKVGGTTGELFF. The CDR3 DNA sequence: TGCGCCAGCAGCCTGAAGGTAGGGGGAACCACCGGGGAGCTGTTTTTT. This chain uses TRBV4-1 with TRBJ2-2; possibly TRBD1 for D (6 bases). V was shortened by 4 bases and J by 4 bases, with 16 bases between the two germline ends. The CDR3 runs to 16 residues. Germline CDR1 MGHRA, CDR2 YSYEKL.

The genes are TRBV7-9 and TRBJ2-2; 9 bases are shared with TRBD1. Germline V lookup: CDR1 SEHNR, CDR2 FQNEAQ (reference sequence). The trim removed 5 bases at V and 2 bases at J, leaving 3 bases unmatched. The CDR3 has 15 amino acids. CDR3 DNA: TGTGCCAGCAGCGAGGGACAGGGCAACACCGGGGAGCTGTTTTTT. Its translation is CASSEGQGNTGELFF.

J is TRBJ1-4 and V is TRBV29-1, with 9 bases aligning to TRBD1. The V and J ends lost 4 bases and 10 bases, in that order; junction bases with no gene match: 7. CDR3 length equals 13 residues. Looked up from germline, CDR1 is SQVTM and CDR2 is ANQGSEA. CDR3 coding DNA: TGCAGCGTTGCGGGACAGGGCCGAGGAAAACTGTTTTTT. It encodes CSVAGQGRGKLFF. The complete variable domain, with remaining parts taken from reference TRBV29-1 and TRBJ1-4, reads SAVISQKPSRDICQRGTSLTIQCQVDSQVTMMFWYRQQPGQSLTLIATANQGSEATYESGFVIDKFPISRPNLTFSTLTVSNMSPEDSSIYLCSVAGQGRGKLFFGSGTQLSVL.

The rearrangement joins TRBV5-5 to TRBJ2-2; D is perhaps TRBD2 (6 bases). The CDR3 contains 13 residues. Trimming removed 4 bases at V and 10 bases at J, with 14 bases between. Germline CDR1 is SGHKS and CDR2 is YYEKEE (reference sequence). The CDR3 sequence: CASSGGNRLELFF. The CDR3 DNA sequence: TGTGCCAGCAGCGGAGGGAACAGGTTGGAGCTGTTTTTT.

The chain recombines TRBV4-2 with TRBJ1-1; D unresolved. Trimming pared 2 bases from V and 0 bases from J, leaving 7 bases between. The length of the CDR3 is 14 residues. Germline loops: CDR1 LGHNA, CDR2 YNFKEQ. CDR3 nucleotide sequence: TGTGCCAGCAGCCAATTATTAGTGAACACTGAAGCTTTCTTT. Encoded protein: CASSQLLVNTEAFF.

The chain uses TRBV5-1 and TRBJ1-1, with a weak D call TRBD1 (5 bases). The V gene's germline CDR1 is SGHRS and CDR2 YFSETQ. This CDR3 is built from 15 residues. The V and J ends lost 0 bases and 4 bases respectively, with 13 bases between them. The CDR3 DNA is TGCGCCAGCAGCTTGGGGGCAGGGATTACCACTGAAGCTTTCTTT. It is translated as CASSLGAGITTEAFF. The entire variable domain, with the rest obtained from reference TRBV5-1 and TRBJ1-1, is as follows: KAGVTQTPRYLIKTRGQQVTLSCSPISGHRSVSWYQQTPGQGLQFLFEYFSETQRNKGNFPGRFSGRQFSNSRSEMNVSTLELGDSALYLCASSLGAGITTEAFFGQGTRLTVV.

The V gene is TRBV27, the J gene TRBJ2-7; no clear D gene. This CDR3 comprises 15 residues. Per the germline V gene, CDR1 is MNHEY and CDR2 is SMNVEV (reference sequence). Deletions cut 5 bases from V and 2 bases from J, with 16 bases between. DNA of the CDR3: TGTGCCAGCAGTACACGCCGCGAGGATACCTACGAGCAGTACTTC. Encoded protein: CASSTRREDTYEQYF.

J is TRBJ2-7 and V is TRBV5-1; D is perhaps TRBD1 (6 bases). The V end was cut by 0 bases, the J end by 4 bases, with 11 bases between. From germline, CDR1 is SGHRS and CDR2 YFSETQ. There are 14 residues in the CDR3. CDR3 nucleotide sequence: TGCGCCAGCAGCTTGGGGCAGGGGTGGTACGAGCAGTACTTC. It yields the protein CASSLGQGWYEQYF.

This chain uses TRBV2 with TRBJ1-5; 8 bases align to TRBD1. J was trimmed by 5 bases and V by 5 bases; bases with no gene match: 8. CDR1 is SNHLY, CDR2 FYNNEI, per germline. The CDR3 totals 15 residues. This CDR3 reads CASSFGQGYYQPQHF. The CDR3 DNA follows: TGTGCCAGCAGTTTCGGACAGGGATATTATCAGCCCCAGCATTTT.

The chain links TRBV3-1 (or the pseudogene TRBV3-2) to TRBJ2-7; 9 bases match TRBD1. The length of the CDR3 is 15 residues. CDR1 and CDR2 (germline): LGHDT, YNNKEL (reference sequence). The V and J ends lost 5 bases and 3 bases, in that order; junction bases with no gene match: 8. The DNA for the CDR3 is TGTGCCAGCAGCAAGGACAGGGGACGTGGCTACGAGCAGTACTTC. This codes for CASSKDRGRGYEQYF.

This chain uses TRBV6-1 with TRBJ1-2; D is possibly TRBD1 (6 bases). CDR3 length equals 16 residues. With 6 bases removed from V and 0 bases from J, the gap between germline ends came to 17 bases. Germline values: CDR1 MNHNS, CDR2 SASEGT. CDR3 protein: CASREHRATANYGYTF. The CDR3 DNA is TGTGCCAGCAGGGAACACAGGGCAACAGCTAACTATGGCTACACCTTC.

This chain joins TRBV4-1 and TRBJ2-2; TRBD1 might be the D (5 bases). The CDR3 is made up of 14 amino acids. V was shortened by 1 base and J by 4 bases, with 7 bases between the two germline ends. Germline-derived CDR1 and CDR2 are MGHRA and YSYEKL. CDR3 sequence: CASSQGTLTGELFF. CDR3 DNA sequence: TGCGCCAGCAGCCAAGGGACACTCACCGGGGAGCTGTTTTTT.

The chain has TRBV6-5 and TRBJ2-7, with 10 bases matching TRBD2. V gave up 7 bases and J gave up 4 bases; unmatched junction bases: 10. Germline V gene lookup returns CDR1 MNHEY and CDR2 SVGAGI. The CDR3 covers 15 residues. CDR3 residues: CASTKTTSGDYEQYF. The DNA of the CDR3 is TGTGCCAGCACCAAAACCACTAGCGGGGATTACGAGCAGTACTTC.

The CDR3 DNA is TGTGCCAGCAGCGTAGGGACTAGGGAGACCCAGTACTTC. Its protein product is CASSVGTRETQYF. V gene TRBV9 combines with J gene TRBJ2-5; 7 nucleotides line up with TRBD2. Germline assignment: CDR1 SGDLS and CDR2 YYNGEE. Trimming at V came to 0 bases and at J to 5 bases, leaving 1 base not matched to a gene. The CDR3 contains 13 residues.

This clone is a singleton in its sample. CDR3 in DNA: TGTGCCAGCAGCTTGGAACGTCGGGGAAGGAAGTTTTTT. Its protein product is CASSLERRGRKFF. This chain links TRBV5-8 with TRBJ1-4; D gene uncertain. Trimming took 0 bases from V and 16 from J, leaving 16 bases between them. CDR1 is SGHTS and CDR2 is YDEGEE in the germline V gene. The CDR3 has 13 amino acids.

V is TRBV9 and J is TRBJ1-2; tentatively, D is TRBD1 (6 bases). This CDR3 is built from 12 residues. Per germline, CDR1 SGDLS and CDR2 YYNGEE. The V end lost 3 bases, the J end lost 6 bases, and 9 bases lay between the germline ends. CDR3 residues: CASSDRVDGYTF. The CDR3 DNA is TGTGCCAGCAGCGACAGGGTTGATGGCTACACCTTC. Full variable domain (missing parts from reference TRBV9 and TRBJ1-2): DSGVTQTPKHLITATGQRVTLRCSPRSGDLSVYWYQQSLDQGLQFLIQYYNGEERAKGNILERFSAQQFPDLHSELNLSSLELGDSALYFCASSDRVDGYTFGSGTRLTVV.

The CDR3 is CASSLVRGLDNEQFF. CDR3 in DNA: TGCGCCAGCAGCTTGGTTAGGGGGCTCGACAATGAGCAGTTCTTC. The rearrangement uses TRBV5-1 and TRBJ2-1, with TRBD1 matching over 7 bases. Germline CDR1 is SGHRS and CDR2 is YFSETQ. This CDR3 has 15 amino acids. V lost 0 bases, J lost 5 bases, and 5 bases stayed unmatched.

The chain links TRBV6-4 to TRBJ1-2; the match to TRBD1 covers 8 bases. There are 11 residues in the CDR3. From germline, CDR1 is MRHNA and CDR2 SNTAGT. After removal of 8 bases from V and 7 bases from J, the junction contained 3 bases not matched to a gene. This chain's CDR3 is CASSGGGGYTF. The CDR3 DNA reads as TGTGCCAGCTCAGGGGGCGGTGGCTACACCTTC.

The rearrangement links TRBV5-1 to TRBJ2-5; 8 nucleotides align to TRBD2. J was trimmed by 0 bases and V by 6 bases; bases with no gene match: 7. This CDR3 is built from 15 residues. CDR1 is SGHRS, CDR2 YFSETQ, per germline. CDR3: CASTSGGRNQETQYF. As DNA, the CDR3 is TGCGCCAGCACCTCGGGGGGGAGAAACCAAGAGACCCAGTACTTC.

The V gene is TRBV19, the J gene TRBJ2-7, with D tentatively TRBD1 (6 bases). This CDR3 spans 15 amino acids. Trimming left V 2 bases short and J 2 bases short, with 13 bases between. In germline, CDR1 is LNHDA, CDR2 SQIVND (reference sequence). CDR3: CASSINRDKTYEQYF. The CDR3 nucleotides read TGTGCCAGTAGTATAAATAGGGACAAGACCTACGAGCAGTACTTC. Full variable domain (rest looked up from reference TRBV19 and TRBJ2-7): DGGITQSPKYLFRKEGQNVTLSCEQNLNHDAMYWYRQDPGQGLRLIYYSQIVNDFQKGDIAEGYSVSREKKESFPLTVTSAQKNPTAFYLCASSINRDKTYEQYFGPGTRLTVT.

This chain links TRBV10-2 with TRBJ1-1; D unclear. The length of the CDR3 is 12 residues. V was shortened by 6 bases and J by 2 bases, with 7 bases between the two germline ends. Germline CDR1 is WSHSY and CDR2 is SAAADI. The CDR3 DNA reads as TGCGCCAGCAGACTGAGAAACACTGAAGCTTTCTTT. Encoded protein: CASRLRNTEAFF.

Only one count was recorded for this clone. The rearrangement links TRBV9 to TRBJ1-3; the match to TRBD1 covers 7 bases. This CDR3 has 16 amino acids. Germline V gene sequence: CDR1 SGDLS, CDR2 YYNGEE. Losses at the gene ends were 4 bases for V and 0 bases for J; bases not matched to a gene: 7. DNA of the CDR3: TGTGCCAGCAGCCCGACAGGGACCAGCTCTGGAAACACCATATATTTT. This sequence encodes CASSPTGTSSGNTIYF.